This T cell receptor (beta chain) was documented in a study of cytomegalovirus exposure and HLA in healthy donors (dated by TCRdb to between 2016 and 2019). About the full investigation: According to an earlier analysis of a few hundred of the donors, roughly 180 million T cells yielded 90 million to 140 million unique TCR beta sequences and approximately 300 Gb of sequence data. Because of strong linkage in the cohort, five DR-DQ haplotypes were treated as single units for association and clustering. Rather than drawing on any new phenotypic data, the later analysis identified candidate immune exposures from TCR beta sequences and the way those sequences occurred across donors. On average, roughly 250,000 unique TCR beta nucleotide sequences were sequenced per donor among 300 to 500 genotyped donors of the cohort, with roughly 18% of those sequences being non-productive. Alongside the repertoire data, information on donor age, sex, ethnicity and CMV serostatus was compiled. To study patterns of TCR occurrence, a later analysis re-analyzed previously published TCR beta repertoires from under 750 donors and added high-resolution HLA genotyping. The study used immunosequencing to profile the T cell repertoires of several hundred subjects and linked those repertoires to cytomegalovirus serostatus. Of the 300 to 500 genotyped donors, 65% to 90% were placed in the genetic ancestry cluster associated with self-reported Caucasian donors. The study was designed to test whether signatures of past pathogen exposure could be identified by cataloging public T cell receptors. To decide whether each TCR beta V gene segment behaved as functional or pseudogenic, an earlier analysis of some 600 of the donors relied on high-throughput TCR beta sequencing. The number of typed donors differed by locus: about 620-640 for A, B, C, DRB1 and DQB1; 500 to 550 for DQA1; approximately 600 for DPA1; and around 490 for DPB1. A later genetic analysis used genome-wide SNP genotypes for about 60% of the roughly 700 donors, treating that subset as a discovery cohort. An early release covering 550 to 700 HLA-typed donors comprised about 300 gigabases of sequencing data and 85 million to 100 million unique TCR sequences. Every repertoire in the discovery cohort had been generated on one and the same sequencing platform. In addition to the first cohort of several hundred subjects, a separate validation cohort of approximately 130 different subjects was used. To predict cytomegalovirus infection status, the study brought together high-throughput TCR immunosequencing, statistical association of individual TCRs with disease status, and machine learning. HLA typing covered class I and class II loci at four-digit resolution.

The CDR3 goes from the cysteine to the phenylalanine over 14 residues. Kept here is only the CDR3 DNA, which spans 42 bases and is read in frame from base 1. V gives up 2 bases and J gives up 6 bases, and the segment between their germline ends measures 12 bases. CDR1 and CDR2 are drawn from the germline V gene (reference sequence): WNHNN, SYGVQD. The cohort comprised under 700 healthy bone marrow donors. At the time of sampling, every cohort member was nominally healthy, though immune exposures that went unrecorded were likely present. The donor was CMV seronegative and belonged to the group of 352 seronegative cohort members. Each donor provided a peripheral blood sample, and peripheral blood mononuclear cells were used for TCR beta sequencing. Genomic DNA extraction from the blood cell samples was performed with the Qiagen DNeasy Blood Extraction Kit. Points on this clone: Its target antigen remains unknown. No quality values exist for individual bases; no much larger clone is one base distant.

Overall results and qualifications from the work: In a later analysis, the rate of TCR association differed among HLA loci, with DRB1 alleles having the most associated TCRs and HLA-C alleles having the fewest. The classifier was reported to diagnose cytomegalovirus status with high specificity and sensitivity in both the original and validation cohorts. A further reported finding was that TCR beta sequences accurately predicted the HLA-A and HLA-B alleles for most subjects in the first cohort. The only immune exposure information available for the cohort was CMV serostatus. Compared with the roughly 670-donor mean, donors in an Asian-associated ancestry cluster had fewer N-insertions in productive TCRs, according to a later genetic analysis. Correlated functional status among segregating V segments might be attributable to linkage disequilibrium, but an unknown experimental factor could not be ruled out. In vitro tests confirmed that a few of the cytomegalovirus-associated TCR beta chains recognize cytomegalovirus antigens. This cohort had only TCR beta chains sequenced, and the lack of alpha or paired-chain data limited which features could be detected. Most TCR sequences were seen in very few donors, while some public TCRs were found in many individuals. Compared with equally common non-associated chains, HLA-associated TCR beta chains in a later analysis were more clonally expanded and had lower generation probabilities. The authors suggested that the approach could potentially be extended to other disease states and immunological phenotypes. An earlier analysis of roughly 570 of the donors showed that most TCR beta V segments appeared in productive rearrangements either about 87% or about 30% of the time, which broadly matched IMGT annotations. At a false discovery rate of 0.05, a later analysis linked some 17,000 TCR beta sequences to specific HLA alleles. Assigning TCR associations to individual alleles was difficult when HLA alleles, especially DR and DQ, strongly co-occurred. V-gene and J-gene trimming of TCR beta chains was associated with a missense DCLRE1C variant in a later genetic analysis, and the association was replicated in an independent cohort. The 87-base-pair reads could not distinguish some IMGT-functional V segments, including TRBV6-2 and TRBV6-3, so those segments were excluded. In a later analysis, most CMV-associated TCR beta chains were found to appear HLA-restricted, with HLA associations seemingly driven largely by CMV exposure. The study gave a list of 150 to 200 TCR beta chains associated with cytomegalovirus. A group of highly shared sequence variants was considered likely to be a technical artifact of the sequencing pipeline. Sequencing depth was assumed to be roughly uniform across donors in the presence/absence analyses, though that assumption may not hold. Several of the top co-occurrence clusters appeared to be linked to parvovirus B19, influenza, CMV and Epstein-Barr virus, according to a later analysis. Because HLA typing was missing for some donors at each locus, association tests included only the typed subset. Because counts were too low, approximately 15 rarely observed V segments, including chromosome 9 orphons, were excluded from the earlier analysis of 587 of the donors.

The library was produced with the immunoSEQ multiplex PCR assay. For the multiplex PCR, a mixture combining 60 forward primers for TCR Vbeta segments and 13 reverse primers for TCR Jbeta segments was used. The CDR3 region of rearranged TCR beta genes was amplified from genomic DNA with a multiplex PCR assay. The amplified TCR beta libraries were sequenced on the Illumina HiSeq System as 87-base-pair reads. Processing in the source paper ran as follows. A later analysis counted about 80 million unique TCR beta chains across the 666 repertoires, and some 11 million of these chains were shared by at least two donors. To remove PCR and sequencing errors, raw reads were error-corrected and collapsed into unique sequences using a nearest-neighbor algorithm that merged closely related sequences. To assign V, D and J gene segments, CDR3 sequences were aligned to IMGT reference sequences. Each retained sequence needed at least a six-nucleotide match to both a V gene segment and a J gene segment. Rearrangements were called productive when the CDR3 lacked stop codons and stayed in frame with V and J; all others were non-productive. CDR3 was defined according to IMGT convention as the region running from the second conserved V-encoded cysteine to the conserved J-encoded phenylalanine. The earlier analysis of approximately 590 of the donors excluded any sequence lacking an unambiguous match to a single V gene segment. In an earlier analysis of about 590 of the donors, a V segment was called functional when productive rearrangements were above 56.7%, and segregating when the standard deviation between donors exceeded 5%. A statistical classification framework was built to diagnose cytomegalovirus status from the catalog of TCR beta chain sequences. A later analysis assigned V and J genes by comparing TCR nucleotide sequences with IMGT/GENE-DB human TR gene sequences. In a later analysis, CDR3 sequences and most-parsimonious VDJ recombination scenarios were assigned using the TCRdist pipeline. In a later analysis, every TCR beta chain was defined by the combination of its CDR3 amino acid sequence and its V-gene family, and reads without a unique V-gene family were dropped. In a later analysis, 500 to 650 highly shared, low-generation-probability nucleotide sequences were removed to address suspected cross-contamination and a sequencing artifact. A later analysis calculated a clonal expansion index for each public chain from normalized within-repertoire ranks of inferred template counts. In a later analysis, generation probabilities were computed using a VDJ recombination model fitted to out-of-frame rearrangements, and the results were checked against IGoR. In a later analysis, hypergeometric tests were used to score TCR-TCR, TCR-HLA and TCR-CMV co-occurrence, with a repertoire-size bias correction applied to TCR pairs. False discovery rates were estimated in a later analysis by permuting HLA or CMV assignments 20 times. In a later analysis, co-occurring TCRs were grouped with DBSCAN, and TCRdist sequence similarity was added when clustering was performed within HLA-allele-positive subsets. Repertoires with fewer than 30,000 or more than 120,000 public chains, plus five repertoires with anomalous nucleotide sharing, were excluded from co-occurrence clustering. This is the immuneACCESS table as TCRdb keeps it, with only in-frame sequences that have V and J called. A part of the clones is gone; compared with another copy, unresolved V genes explain less than half, and the rest is unexplained. The DNA gave D and trimming, while V, J and clone size come from that table. The sample table records about 160,000 clones; 80% of these occur just once. The ten largest clones take up approximately 1.3% of the sample.

This chain joins TRBV10-1 to TRBJ2-3; no D gene is confidently identified. The specimen was PBMCs. The receptor was derived from a man aged 25 to 40 in good health and CMV-seronegative. The CDR3 protein is CASSEVGLYDTQYF. The nucleotides read TGCGCCAGCAGTGAGGTTGGGCTCTACGATACGCAGTATTTT.